This record concerns one T cell receptor beta chain sequence. Its antigen is still unknown. Specified time point: patch test 2, 6 weeks after DPC sensitization. Documented treatment: therapeutic diphenylcyclopropenone sensitization with weekly scalp DPC. The donor pool consisted of alopecia patients aged 18 to 70 years, considered suitable for DPC. RNA extraction used unfractionated whole blood as the source of total RNA. Germline V lookup: CDR1 SGDLS, CDR2 YYNGEE. V was trimmed by 0 bases and J by 3 bases, leaving 10 bases between them. The CDR3 runs to 14 residues. TCRdb reanalysed the RACE reads using MiXCR and keeps one entry per CDR3 protein. The sample lists roughly 380,000 distinct CDR3 sequences, roughly 6% occurring once. The sample belongs to a study of human T cells and chemical hapten exposure. Study results and caveats: TCRs whose frequency exceeded 1 in 1000 remained the same following DPC sensitization. The donor cohort had alopecia, so its immune response may not match that of healthy people.

The chain combines TRBV9 with TRBJ2-7, with a tentative D call TRBD2 (5 bases). The receptor's source is a woman under 30 with alopecia areata. Some clones in this sample may be carry-over from other donors' samples. The source was whole blood, collected in connection with sensitization to the hapten diphenylcyclopropenone (DPC). CDR3 in DNA: TGTGCCAGCAGCGTAGCCATTGGAGGCTACGAGCAGTACTTC. Amino acid sequence: CASSVAIGGYEQYF.